These 4 T cell receptor beta chains were sequenced from one sample in a study of T cell therapy after organ transplantation. Method: immunoSEQ multiplex PCR; TCRdb's copy keeps in-frame clones and lacks some. The sample includes fewer than 25,000 clones, around 81% of them seen just once. Their target antigens are unknown. Time point indicated: 4-8 weeks after completion of therapy. Material: CD8+ T cells from blood, obtained after autologous CMV-specific T cell therapy. All receptors derive from a human patient who had received a solid organ transplant and had CMV disease. Some of the T cells may derive from the graft donor.

V is TRBV5-1 and J is TRBJ2-3; TRBD2 aligns across 10 bases. This CDR3 contains 16 residues. Germline values: CDR1 SGHRS, CDR2 YFSETQ. V lost 4 bases to trimming and J lost 4 bases; unmatched junction nucleotides: 9. The DNA for the CDR3 is TGCGCCAGCAGCCCCCGTGATAGCGGGAGGCCAGATACGCAGTATTTT. As protein: CASSPRDSGRPDTQYF.

The sample holds one count of this clone. This chain connects TRBV13 to TRBJ2-3; D is possibly TRBD2 (5 bases). This CDR3 comprises 13 residues. Germline values: CDR1 PRHDT, CDR2 FYEKMQ (reference sequence). With 5 bases removed from V and 4 bases from J, the gap between germline ends came to 10 bases. The CDR3 nucleotides are TGTGCCAGCAGCCTAGAGGGATCAGATACGCAGTATTTT. It codes for CASSLEGSDTQYF.

The CDR3 DNA is TGTGCCAGCAGCCAGGGACGGGGCTCCTACGAGCAGTACTTC. Protein product: CASSQGRGSYEQYF. The chain has TRBV5-4 and TRBJ2-7, with D perhaps being TRBD1 or TRBD2 (5 bases each). This CDR3 is 14 amino acids long. The V gene lost 4 bases and the J gene lost 0 bases, with 11 bases spanning the gap. Germline CDR1 and CDR2: SGHNT and YYREEE (reference sequence).

This chain joins TRBV7-3 and TRBJ2-2, with TRBD2 matching 9 bases. Germline V gives CDR1 SGHTA, CDR2 FQGTGA. V trimming: 5 bases; J trimming: 0 bases; junction bases outside the gene matches: 4. This CDR3 is built from 16 residues. In DNA form, the CDR3 reads TGTGCCAGCAGCAGACTAGCGGTAGCGAACACCGGGGAGCTGTTTTTT. This gives the protein CASSRLAVANTGELFF. Looking up the rest from reference TRBV7-3 and TRBJ2-2 gives the full variable domain: GAGVSQTPSNKVTEKGKYVELRCDPISGHTALYWYRQSLGQGPEFLIYFQGTGAADDSGLPNDRFFAVRPEGSVSTLKIQRTERGDSAVYLCASSRLAVANTGELFFGEGSRLTVL.